This entry is about one T cell receptor beta chain. What it binds is unknown. The sample originates from a study of OX40 agonist ivuxolimab in advanced cancers. Study overall: Patients were given ivuxolimab, an antibody that agonizes OX40 (CD134).

Overall study results and limits: On average, a greater number of expanded clones characterised CD8+ T cells relative to CD4+. Individuals who were partial responders at 0.1-3.0 mg/kg had clonal expansion that ranked among the lowest. Some nonresponders additionally presented with little normalized T-cell clonal expansion.

Clones were sequenced by immunoSEQ multiplex PCR, and TCRdb holds only the in-frame ones, with some missing. The data contain some 150,000 clones, 90% to 95% of them singletons. The CDR3 length is 16 residues. V was cut by 1 base and J by 4 bases, with 11 bases left in between. Germline V gives CDR1 LNHDA, CDR2 SQIVND (reference sequence). This TCR was sampled from an adult with an advanced solid tumor such as melanoma, head and neck, liver or kidney cancer. The chain has TRBV19 and TRBJ2-6; the D is unclear. The sample was CD4+ or CD8+ T cells sorted from blood, taken in a trial of the OX40 agonist ivuxolimab. As DNA, the CDR3 is TGTGCCAGTAGTATAGGCGAACTACTCGGGGCCAACGTCCTGACTTTC. It specifies CASSIGELLGANVLTF.